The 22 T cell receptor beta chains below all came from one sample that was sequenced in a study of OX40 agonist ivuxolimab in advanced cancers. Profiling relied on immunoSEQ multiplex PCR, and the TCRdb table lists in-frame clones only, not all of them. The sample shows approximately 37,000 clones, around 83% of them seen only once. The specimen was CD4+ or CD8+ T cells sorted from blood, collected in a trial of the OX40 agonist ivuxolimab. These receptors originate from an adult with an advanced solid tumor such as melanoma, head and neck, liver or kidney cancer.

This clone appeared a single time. CDR3 sequence reads: CASGLSRTDEQYF. The CDR3 DNA is TGTGCTAGTGGTTTGTCCCGGACTGACGAGCAGTACTTC. The chain links TRBV12-5 to TRBJ2-7, with D possibly TRBD2 on 5 matching bases. Deletions cut 2 bases from V and 5 bases from J, with 10 bases between. CDR3 length: 13 amino acids. From germline, CDR1 is LGHNT and CDR2 FRNRAP.

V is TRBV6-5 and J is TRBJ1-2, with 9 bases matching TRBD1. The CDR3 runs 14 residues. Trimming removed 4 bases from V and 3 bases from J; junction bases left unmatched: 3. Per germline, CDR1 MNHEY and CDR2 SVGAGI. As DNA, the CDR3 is TGTGCCAGCAGTTTGACAGGGGGAGACTATGGCTACACCTTC. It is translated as CASSLTGGDYGYTF.

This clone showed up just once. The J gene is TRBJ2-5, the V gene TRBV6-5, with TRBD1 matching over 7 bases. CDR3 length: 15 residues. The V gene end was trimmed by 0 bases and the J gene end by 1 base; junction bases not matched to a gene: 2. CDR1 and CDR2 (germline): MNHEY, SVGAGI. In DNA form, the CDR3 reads TGTGCCAGCAGTTACTCGGGACAGATCCAAGAGACCCAGTACTTC. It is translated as CASSYSGQIQETQYF.

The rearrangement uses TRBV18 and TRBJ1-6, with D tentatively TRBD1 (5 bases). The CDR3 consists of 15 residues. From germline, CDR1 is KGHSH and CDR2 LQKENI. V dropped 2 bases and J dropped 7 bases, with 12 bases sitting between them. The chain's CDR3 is CASSPSAGNNSPLHF. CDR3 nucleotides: TGTGCCAGCTCACCATCAGCAGGGAACAATTCACCCCTCCACTTT.

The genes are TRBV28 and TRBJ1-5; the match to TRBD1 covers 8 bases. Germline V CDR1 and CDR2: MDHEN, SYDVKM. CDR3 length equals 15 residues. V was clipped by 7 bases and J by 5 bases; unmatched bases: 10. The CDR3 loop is CASTYLQGGDQPQHF. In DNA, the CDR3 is TGTGCCAGCACCTACTTACAGGGGGGAGATCAGCCCCAGCATTTT.

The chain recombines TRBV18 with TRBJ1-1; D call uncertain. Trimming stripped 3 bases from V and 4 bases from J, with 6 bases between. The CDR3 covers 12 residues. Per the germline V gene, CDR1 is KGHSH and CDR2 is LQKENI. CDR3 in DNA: TGTGCCAGCTCACCGAGGATCACTGAAGCTTTCTTT. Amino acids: CASSPRITEAFF.

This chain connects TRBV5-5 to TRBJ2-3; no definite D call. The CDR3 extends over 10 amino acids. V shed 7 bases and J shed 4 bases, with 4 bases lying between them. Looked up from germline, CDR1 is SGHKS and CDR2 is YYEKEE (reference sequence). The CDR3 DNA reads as TGTGCCAGCGCGGCAGATACGCAGTATTTT. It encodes CASAADTQYF.

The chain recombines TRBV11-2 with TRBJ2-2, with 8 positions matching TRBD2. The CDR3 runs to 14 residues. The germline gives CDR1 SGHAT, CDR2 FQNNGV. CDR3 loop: CATGRGANTGELFF. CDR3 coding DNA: TGTGCGACCGGGCGGGGGGCAAACACCGGGGAGCTGTTTTTT.

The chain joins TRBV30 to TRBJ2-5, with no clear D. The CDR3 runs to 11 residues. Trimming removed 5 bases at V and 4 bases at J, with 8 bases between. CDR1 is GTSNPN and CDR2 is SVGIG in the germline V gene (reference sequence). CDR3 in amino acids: CAWAPRETQYF. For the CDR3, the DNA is TGTGCCTGGGCACCGCGAGAGACCCAGTACTTC.

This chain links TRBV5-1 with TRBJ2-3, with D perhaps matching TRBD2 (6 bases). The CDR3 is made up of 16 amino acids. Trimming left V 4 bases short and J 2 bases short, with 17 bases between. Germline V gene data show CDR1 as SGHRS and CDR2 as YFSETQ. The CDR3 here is CASSRDGRGITDTQYF. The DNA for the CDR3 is TGCGCCAGCAGCCGCGACGGACGGGGGATCACAGATACGCAGTATTTT.

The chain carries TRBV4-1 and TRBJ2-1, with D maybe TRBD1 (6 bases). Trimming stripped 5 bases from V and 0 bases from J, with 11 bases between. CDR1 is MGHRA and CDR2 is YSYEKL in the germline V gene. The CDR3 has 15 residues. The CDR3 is CASSLGASSYNEQFF. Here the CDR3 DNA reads TGCGCCAGCAGCTTGGGGGCTTCCTCCTACAATGAGCAGTTCTTC.

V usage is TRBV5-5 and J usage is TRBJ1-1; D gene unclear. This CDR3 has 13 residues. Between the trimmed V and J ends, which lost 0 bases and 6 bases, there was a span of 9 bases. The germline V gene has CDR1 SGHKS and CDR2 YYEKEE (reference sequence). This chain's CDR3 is CASSLATEAEAFF. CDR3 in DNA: TGTGCCAGCAGCTTGGCTACAGAAGCTGAAGCTTTCTTT. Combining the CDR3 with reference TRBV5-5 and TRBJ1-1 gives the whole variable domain DAGVTQSPTHLIKTRGQQVTLRCSPISGHKSVSWYQQVLGQGPQFIFQYYEKEERGRGNFPDRFSARQFPNYSSELNVNALLLGDSALYLCASSLATEAEAFFGQGTRLTVV.

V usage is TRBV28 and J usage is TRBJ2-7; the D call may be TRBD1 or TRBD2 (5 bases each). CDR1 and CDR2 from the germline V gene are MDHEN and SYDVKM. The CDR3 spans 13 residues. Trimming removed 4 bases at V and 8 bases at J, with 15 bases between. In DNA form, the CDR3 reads TGTGCCAGCAGTTGGGGGACGCTCGCGAAGCAGTACTTC. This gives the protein CASSWGTLAKQYF.

The CDR3: CASRRGGQSGNTIYF. DNA of the CDR3: TGTGCCAGTCGGAGAGGGGGCCAATCTGGAAACACCATATATTTT. V gene TRBV19 combines with J gene TRBJ1-3, with TRBD1 matching 7 bases. V lost 8 bases to trimming and J lost 1 base; unmatched junction nucleotides: 8. Germline values: CDR1 LNHDA, CDR2 SQIVND (reference sequence). The CDR3 runs to 15 residues.

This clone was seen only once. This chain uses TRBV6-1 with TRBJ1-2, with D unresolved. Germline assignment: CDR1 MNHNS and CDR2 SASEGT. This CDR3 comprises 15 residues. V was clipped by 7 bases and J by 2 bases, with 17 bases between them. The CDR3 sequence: CASTLRRETNYGYTF. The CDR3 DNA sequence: TGTGCCAGCACCTTGAGACGGGAGACGAACTATGGCTACACCTTC.

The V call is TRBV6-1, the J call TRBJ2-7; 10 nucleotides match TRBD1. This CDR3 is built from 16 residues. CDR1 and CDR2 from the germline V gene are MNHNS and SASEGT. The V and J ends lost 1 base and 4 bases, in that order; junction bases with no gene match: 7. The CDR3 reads CASSEGPWTGGYEQYF. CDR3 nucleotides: TGTGCCAGCAGTGAAGGCCCCTGGACAGGGGGATACGAGCAGTACTTC.

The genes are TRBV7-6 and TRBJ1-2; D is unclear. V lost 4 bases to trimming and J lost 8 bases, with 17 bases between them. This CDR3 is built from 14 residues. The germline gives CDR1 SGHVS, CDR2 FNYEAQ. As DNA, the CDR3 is TGTGCCAGCAGCTCCTACGGACGAAACGGGGGCTACACCTTC. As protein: CASSSYGRNGGYTF.

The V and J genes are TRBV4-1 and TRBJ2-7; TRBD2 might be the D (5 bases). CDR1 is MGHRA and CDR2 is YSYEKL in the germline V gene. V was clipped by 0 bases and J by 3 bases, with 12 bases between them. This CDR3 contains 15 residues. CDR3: CASSQDRSGYYEQYF. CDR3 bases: TGCGCCAGCAGCCAAGATCGGAGCGGTTACTACGAGCAGTACTTC.

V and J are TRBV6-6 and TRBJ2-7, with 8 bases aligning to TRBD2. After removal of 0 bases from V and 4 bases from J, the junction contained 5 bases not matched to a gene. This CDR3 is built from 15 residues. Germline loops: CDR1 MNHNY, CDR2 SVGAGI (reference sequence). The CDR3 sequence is CASSYSGREAYEQYF. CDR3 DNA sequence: TGTGCCAGCAGTTACTCAGGGCGGGAGGCTTACGAGCAGTACTTC.

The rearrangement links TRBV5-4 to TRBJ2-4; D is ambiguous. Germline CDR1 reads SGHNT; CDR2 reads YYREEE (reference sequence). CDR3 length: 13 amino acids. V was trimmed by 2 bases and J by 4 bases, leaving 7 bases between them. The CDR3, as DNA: TGTGCCAGCAGCTTTACTCAGAAAAACATTCAGTACTTC. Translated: CASSFTQKNIQYF.

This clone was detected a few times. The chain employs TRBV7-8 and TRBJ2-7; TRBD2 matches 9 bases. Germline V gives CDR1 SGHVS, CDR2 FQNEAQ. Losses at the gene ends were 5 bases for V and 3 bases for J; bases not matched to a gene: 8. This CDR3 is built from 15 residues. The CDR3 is CASSPIAGAGYEQYF. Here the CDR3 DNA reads TGTGCCAGCAGCCCCATAGCGGGAGCGGGCTACGAGCAGTACTTC.

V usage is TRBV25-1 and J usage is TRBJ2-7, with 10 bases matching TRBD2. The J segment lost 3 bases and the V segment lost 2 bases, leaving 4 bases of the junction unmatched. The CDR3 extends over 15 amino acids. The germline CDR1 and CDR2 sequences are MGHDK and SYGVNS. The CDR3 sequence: CASSESSGGYYEQYF. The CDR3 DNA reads TGTGCCAGCAGTGAAAGTAGCGGGGGGTACTACGAGCAGTACTTC.